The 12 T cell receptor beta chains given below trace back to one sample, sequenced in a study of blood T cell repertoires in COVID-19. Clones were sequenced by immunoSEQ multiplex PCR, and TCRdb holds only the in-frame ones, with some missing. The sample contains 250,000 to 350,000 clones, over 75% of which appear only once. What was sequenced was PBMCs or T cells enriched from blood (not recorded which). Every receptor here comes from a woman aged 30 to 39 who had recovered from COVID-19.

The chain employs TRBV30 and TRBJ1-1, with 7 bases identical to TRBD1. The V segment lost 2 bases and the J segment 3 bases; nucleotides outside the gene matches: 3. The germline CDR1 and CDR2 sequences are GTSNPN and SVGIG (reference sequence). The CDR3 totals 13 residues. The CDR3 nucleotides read TGTGCCTGGAGTCAGGGGGGTGACACTGAAGCTTTCTTT. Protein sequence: CAWSQGGDTEAFF.

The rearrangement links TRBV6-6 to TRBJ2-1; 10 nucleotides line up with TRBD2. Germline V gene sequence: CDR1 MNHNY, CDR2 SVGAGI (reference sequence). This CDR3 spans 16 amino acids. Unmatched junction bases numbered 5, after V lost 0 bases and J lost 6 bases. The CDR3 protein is CASSYSGASGSNEQFF. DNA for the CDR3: TGTGCCAGCAGTTACTCGGGGGCTAGCGGGAGCAATGAGCAGTTCTTC.

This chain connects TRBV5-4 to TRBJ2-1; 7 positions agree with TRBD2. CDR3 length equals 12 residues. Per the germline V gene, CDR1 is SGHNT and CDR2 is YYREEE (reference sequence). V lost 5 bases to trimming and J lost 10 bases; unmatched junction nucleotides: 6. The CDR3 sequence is CASSRLAREQFF. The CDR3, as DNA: TGTGCCAGCAGTCGACTAGCCCGGGAGCAGTTCTTC.

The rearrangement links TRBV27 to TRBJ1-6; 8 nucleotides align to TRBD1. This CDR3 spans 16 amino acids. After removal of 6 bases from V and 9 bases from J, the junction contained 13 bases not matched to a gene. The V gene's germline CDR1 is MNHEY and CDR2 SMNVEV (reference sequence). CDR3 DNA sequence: TGTGCCAGCAGCCCAATACTCAGGGGGCCTAGTTCACCCCTCCACTTT. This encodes CASSPILRGPSSPLHF.

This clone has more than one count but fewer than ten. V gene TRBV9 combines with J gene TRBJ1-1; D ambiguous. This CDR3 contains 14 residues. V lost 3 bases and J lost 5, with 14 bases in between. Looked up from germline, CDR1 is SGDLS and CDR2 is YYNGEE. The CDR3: CASSAQAAGTEAFF. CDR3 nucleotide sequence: TGTGCCAGCAGCGCCCAGGCCGCGGGGACTGAAGCTTTCTTT.

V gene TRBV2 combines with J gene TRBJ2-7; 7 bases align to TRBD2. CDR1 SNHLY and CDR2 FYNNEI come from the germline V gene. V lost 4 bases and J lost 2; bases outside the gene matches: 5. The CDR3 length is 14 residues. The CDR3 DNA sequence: TGTGCCAGCAGTGGGCGGGAGCCCGCCTACGAGCAGTACTTC. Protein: CASSGREPAYEQYF.

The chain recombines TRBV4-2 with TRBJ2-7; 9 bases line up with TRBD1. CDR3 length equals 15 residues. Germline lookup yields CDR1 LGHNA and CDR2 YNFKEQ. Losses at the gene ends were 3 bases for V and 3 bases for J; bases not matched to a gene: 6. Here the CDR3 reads CASSQGGTGSYEQYF. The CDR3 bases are TGTGCCAGCAGCCAGGGGGGGACAGGGAGCTACGAGCAGTACTTC.

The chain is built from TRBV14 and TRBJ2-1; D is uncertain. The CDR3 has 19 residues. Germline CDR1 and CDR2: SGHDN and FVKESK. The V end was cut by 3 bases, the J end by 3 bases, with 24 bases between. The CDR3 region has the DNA TGTGCCAGCAGCCAGATCGCCCTCGGTCCCCTCTCTTACTACAATGAGCAGTTCTTC. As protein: CASSQIALGPLSYYNEQFF.

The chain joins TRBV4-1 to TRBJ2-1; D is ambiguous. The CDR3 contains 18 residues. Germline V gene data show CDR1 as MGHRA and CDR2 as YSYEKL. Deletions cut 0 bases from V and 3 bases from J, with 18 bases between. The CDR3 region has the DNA TGCGCCAGCAGCCAAGAAGTGAACGGCGGAGCGAACTACAATGAGCAGTTCTTC. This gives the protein CASSQEVNGGANYNEQFF.

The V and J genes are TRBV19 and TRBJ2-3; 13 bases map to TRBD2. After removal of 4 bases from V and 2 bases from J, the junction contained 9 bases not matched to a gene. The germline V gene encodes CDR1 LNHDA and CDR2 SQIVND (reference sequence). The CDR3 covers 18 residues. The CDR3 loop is CASSTSALAGGITDTQYF. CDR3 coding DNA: TGTGCCAGTAGTACCTCTGCACTAGCGGGAGGGATCACAGATACGCAGTATTTT.

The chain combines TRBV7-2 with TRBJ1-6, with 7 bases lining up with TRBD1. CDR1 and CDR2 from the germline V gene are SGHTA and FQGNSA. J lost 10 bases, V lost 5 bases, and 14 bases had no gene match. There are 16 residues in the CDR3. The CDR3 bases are TGTGCCAGCAGCACTCGAGGGACAGTACTGGGCTCACCCCTCCACTTT. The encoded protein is CASSTRGTVLGSPLHF.

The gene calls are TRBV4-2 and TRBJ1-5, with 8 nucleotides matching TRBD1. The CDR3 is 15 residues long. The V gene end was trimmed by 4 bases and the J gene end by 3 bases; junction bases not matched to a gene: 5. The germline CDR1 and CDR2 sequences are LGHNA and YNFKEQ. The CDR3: CASSPTGGLNQPQHF. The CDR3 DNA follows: TGTGCCAGCAGCCCAACAGGGGGGCTCAATCAGCCCCAGCATTTT.